One TCR beta chain is described in this entry. As yet, its antigen is unknown. These data originate in a study of radiotherapy plus CTLA-4 blockade in lung cancer. Findings and limits, study-wide: An expansion of tumor-derived TCR clones occurred in blood after radiotherapy plus ipilimumab. Dynamics of early blood T cell clones, together with interferon-beta, were reportedly the best predictors of response.

This CDR3 spans 12 amino acids. Germline V gene sequence: CDR1 MGHDK, CDR2 SYGVNS. With 2 bases removed from V and 4 bases from J, the gap between germline ends came to 2 bases. Those with chemo-refractory metastatic non-small-cell lung cancer were treated with focal radiation combined with CTLA-4 blockade using ipilimumab. This table comes from immunoSEQ multiplex PCR, and its TCRdb copy is limited to in-frame clones, with some not included. The sample contains 32,000 or so clones, around 74% of which appear only once. Sequenced material: peripheral blood, taken from a patient treated with radiotherapy plus ipilimumab. The receptor's source is a human donor with non-small cell lung cancer that progressed on radiotherapy plus ipilimumab. The chain is built from TRBV25-1 and TRBJ1-4; D is ambiguous. The CDR3 DNA reads as TGTGCCAGCAGTGAAGATAATGAAAAACTGTTTTTT. Its protein is CASSEDNEKLFF.